The present T cell receptor beta chain was sequenced within a study of blood T cell repertoires in COVID-19. The V gene end was trimmed by 4 bases and the J gene end by 7 bases; junction bases not matched to a gene: 7. This CDR3 is 14 amino acids long. Germline V gene sequence: CDR1 SGHNT, CDR2 YYREEE (reference sequence). Of note for this clone: The same CDR3 is also encoded by other DNA sequences in this sample.

The protocol was immunoSEQ multiplex PCR, while the TCRdb copy is restricted to in-frame clones and leaves out a portion. Counted here are about 400,000 clones, approximately 88% occurring once; the ten biggest clones make up roughly 1.9%. The receptor's source is a middle-aged woman with acute COVID-19. The sequencing sample was made of PBMCs or T cells enriched from blood (not recorded which). This chain uses TRBV5-4 with TRBJ2-1; 8 bases line up with TRBD1. The CDR3: CASSPGQGYNEQFF. CDR3 DNA: TGTGCCAGCAGCCCCGGACAGGGTTATAATGAGCAGTTCTTC.